Shown below are 5 T cell receptor beta chains from a single sample sequenced in a study of T cell clonality in common variable immunodeficiency. TCRdb keeps only in-frame clones here, not all; method: immunoSEQ multiplex PCR. The sample includes some 40,000 clones, none of them occurring once. The specimen was peripheral blood mononuclear cells. The receptors originated from a person aged 18 to 75 in good health.

This clone has at least ten counts. Read data end 3 residues before the CDR3 end; the end is taken from the germline J gene. The V and J genes are TRBV20-1 and TRBJ2-7, with D possibly being TRBD1 (6 bases). From germline, CDR1 is DFQATT and CDR2 SNEGSKA (reference sequence). The CDR3 consists of 13 residues. The DNA read from the CDR3 is TGCAGGACCGTTAGGGGGAGTTATTACGAG. As protein: CRTVRGSYYE. The entire CDR3 protein reads CRTVRGSYYEQYF.

In this sample, this clone turned up many times. Sequencing ends 3 residues short of the CDR3 end; the germline J gene provides the rest. The gene calls are TRBV7-4 and TRBJ2-7; a weak D match, TRBD2 (7 bases). The CDR3 is 12 residues long. V was shortened by 5 bases and J by 6 bases, with 11 bases between the two germline ends. The V gene's germline CDR1 is SGHVT and CDR2 SQSDAQ. The part of the CDR3 DNA that was read is TGTGCCAGCAGCCGAGGGGGGGCCGAG. This codes for CASSRGGAE. The entire CDR3 reads CASSRGGAEQYF.

This clone appeared a few times. Being one base from a much bigger clone, this may be a read error. The read is 3 residues too short to cover the CDR3 end, so that end is filled in from the germline J gene. The rearrangement uses TRBV7-8 and TRBJ2-2; 8 positions match TRBD2. This CDR3 comprises 16 residues. CDR1 SGHVS and CDR2 FQNEAQ come from the germline V gene. Here the CDR3 reads CASRPGRGEEHEKLFF. The part of the CDR3 DNA that was read is TGTGCCAGCAGGCCCGGGAGGGGAGAAGAGCATGAAAAG.

In the case of this clone: The CDR3 is cut off 3 residues early in the read; its end comes from the germline J gene. The chain joins TRBV19 to TRBJ1-6; the D is unclear. Trimming left V 3 bases short and J 9 bases short, with 12 bases between. The CDR3 totals 14 residues. The V gene's germline CDR1 is LNHDA and CDR2 SQIVND (reference sequence). The CDR3 sequence: CASSMRDRVSPLHF. The CDR3 DNA, read in part, is TGTGCCAGTAGTATGAGAGATCGCGTTTCACCC. Complete variable domain (other parts from reference TRBV19 and TRBJ1-6): DGGITQSPKYLFRKEGQNVTLSCEQNLNHDAMYWYRQDPGQGLRLIYYSQIVNDFQKGDIAEGYSVSREKKESFPLTVTSAQKNPTAFYLCASSMRDRVSPLHFGNGTRLTVT.

Of note for this clone: The CDR3 is cut off 3 residues early in the read; its end comes from the germline J gene. The V and J genes are TRBV2 and TRBJ1-6; perhaps TRBD1 as D (5 bases). V was trimmed by 8 bases and J by 5 bases, leaving 10 bases between them. The CDR3 is made up of 13 amino acids. CDR1 and CDR2 (germline): SNHLY, FYNNEI. Partial CDR3 DNA: TGTGCCAGCTCCAGGGAGGATAATTCACCC. Its protein product is CASSREDNSP. The full CDR3 protein reads CASSREDNSPLHF.